Following are 24 T cell receptor beta chains from one sample sequenced in a study of CXCR3-negative and CXCR3-positive naive CD8 T cells. The method, 5' RACE with UMI labels, was used to prepare the TRB cDNA libraries. One entry per CDR3 protein, without DNA, is what TCRdb gives after re-calling the 5' RACE reads. The listing contains just under 45,000 distinct CDR3 sequences. Sequenced: memory CD8+ T cells from blood. The receptor source for this set is a human donor in good health. Some clones in this sample may be carry-over from other donors' samples.

The V and J genes are TRBV27 and TRBJ2-5; TCRdb gives TRBD2 as the D gene, but with no DNA this cannot be confirmed. CDR1 MNHEY and CDR2 SMNVEV come from the germline V gene (reference sequence). This CDR3 is built from 16 residues. CDR3 sequence: CASSEISGTNQETQYF.

The chain combines TRBV7-9 with TRBJ1-4; absent DNA, TCRdb's TRBD1 call cannot be checked. The CDR3 is 13 amino acids. CDR1 and CDR2 (germline): SEHNR, FQNEAQ (reference sequence). This CDR3 is CATSTGPPEKLFF. Looking up the rest from reference TRBV7-9 and TRBJ1-4 gives the full variable domain: DTGVSQNPRHKITKRGQNVTFRCDPISEHNRLYWYRQTLGQGPEFLTYFQNEAQLEKSRLLSDRFSAERPKGSFSTLEIQRTEQGDSAMYLCATSTGPPEKLFFGSGTQLSVL.

The chain combines TRBV5-1 with TRBJ2-1; TCRdb outputs TRBD1, but without DNA this stays unchecked. CDR1 and CDR2 from the germline V gene are SGHRS and YFSETQ. The CDR3 sequence is 11 residues long. CDR3 loop: CASTRGDEQFF.

The chain joins TRBV12-3 or TRBV12-4 to TRBJ2-1. The length of the CDR3 is 16 residues. CDR3 region: CASTPTQQSSYNEQFF.

V gene TRBV6-2 or TRBV6-3 combines with J gene TRBJ1-6. Germline V lookup: CDR1 MNHEY, CDR2 SVGEGT. There are 16 residues in the CDR3. The CDR3 is CASSYSEVPANSPLHF.

The chain recombines TRBV20-1 with TRBJ2-7. This CDR3 region has 12 residues. Germline values: CDR1 DFQATT, CDR2 SNEGSKA (reference sequence). CDR3 region: CSVRGSTYEQYF.

J is TRBJ1-6 and V is TRBV30; the D gene TCRdb calls, TRBD1, cannot be checked with no DNA. The CDR3 runs 12 residues. Germline CDR1 is GTSNPN and CDR2 is SVGIG (reference sequence). The CDR3 spells CAWGTGNSPLHF. The variable domain in full, with the rest retrieved from reference TRBV30 and TRBJ1-6, is SQTIHQWPATLVQPVGSPLSLECTVEGTSNPNLYWYRQAAGRGLQLLFYSVGIGQISSEVPQNLSASRPQDRQFILSSKKLLLSDSGFYLCAWGTGNSPLHFGNGTRLTVT.

The chain carries TRBV18 and TRBJ2-1; the D call of TRBD2 rests on TCRdb alone, since no DNA is present to check it. Per the germline V gene, CDR1 is KGHSH and CDR2 is LQKENI. The CDR3 runs 14 residues. The CDR3 reads CASSQLAGDNEQFF. Complete variable domain (other parts from reference TRBV18 and TRBJ2-1): NAGVMQNPRHLVRRRGQEARLRCSPMKGHSHVYWYRQLPEEGLKFMVYLQKENIIDESGMPKERFSAEFPKEGPSILRIQQVVRGDSAAYFCASSQLAGDNEQFFGPGTRLTVL.

The rearrangement joins TRBV27 to TRBJ2-7; the TCRdb call, TRBD1, lacks DNA for checking. The CDR3 consists of 15 residues. CDR1 is MNHEY and CDR2 is SMNVEV in the germline V gene (reference sequence). CDR3 protein: CASSPYRVKMDEQYF.

This sequence joins TRBV19 and TRBJ2-7; the TCRdb D gene call, TRBD1, has no DNA to confirm it. CDR3 length equals 14 residues. The germline CDR1 and CDR2 sequences are LNHDA and SQIVND (reference sequence). The CDR3 loop reads CASSISTGTYEQYF.

The V and J genes are TRBV4-1 and TRBJ2-3; TCRdb reports TRBD1, a call that lacks DNA to check it against. The CDR3 covers 13 residues. Germline assignment: CDR1 MGHRA and CDR2 YSYEKL. CDR3 sequence reads: CASSQGRGDTQYF.

J is TRBJ2-1 and V is TRBV3-1; absent DNA, TCRdb's TRBD2 call cannot be checked. Germline loops: CDR1 LGHDT, CDR2 YNNKEL (reference sequence). This CDR3 is 19 amino acids long. This chain's CDR3 is CASSPTGTSGGRSYNEQFF.

The chain uses TRBV28 and TRBJ2-7; TCRdb's D call of TRBD1 is untestable without DNA. The CDR3 consists of 16 residues. Germline V gene lookup returns CDR1 MDHEN and CDR2 SYDVKM. The CDR3 here is CASSLSRDRSGPEQYF.

V usage is TRBV27 and J usage is TRBJ2-1; the TCRdb D gene call, TRBD1, has no DNA to confirm it. CDR1 and CDR2 from the germline V gene are MNHEY and SMNVEV (reference sequence). This CDR3 has 18 residues. The CDR3 is CASSYFPGQGAIYNEQFF.

CDR3 loop: CASTGGAAGTDTQYF. The chain employs TRBV9 and TRBJ2-3. Per the germline V gene, CDR1 is SGDLS and CDR2 is YYNGEE. The CDR3 contains 15 residues. Variable domain in full (rest from reference TRBV9 and TRBJ2-3): DSGVTQTPKHLITATGQRVTLRCSPRSGDLSVYWYQQSLDQGLQFLIQYYNGEERAKGNILERFSAQQFPDLHSELNLSSLELGDSALYFCASTGGAAGTDTQYFGPGTRLTVL.

V usage is TRBV29-1 and J usage is TRBJ2-1; TCRdb designates TRBD1, a call that cannot be tested without DNA. From germline, CDR1 is SQVTM and CDR2 ANQGSEA. This CDR3 contains 12 residues. CDR3 sequence reads: CSVLQGSNEQFF.

The chain combines TRBV7-6 with TRBJ2-2; the TCRdb call, TRBD1, lacks DNA for checking. Germline CDR1 is SGHVS and CDR2 is FNYEAQ. This CDR3 is 11 amino acids long. The CDR3 reads CASSPGGELFF.

The J gene is TRBJ1-6, the V gene TRBV28. The CDR3 is 11 amino acids. CDR1 MDHEN and CDR2 SYDVKM come from the germline V gene. The CDR3 is CASSLNSPLHF.

The V call is TRBV7-9, the J call TRBJ2-3; TCRdb designates TRBD2, a call that cannot be tested without DNA. Germline lookup yields CDR1 SEHNR and CDR2 FQNEAQ (reference sequence). The CDR3 consists of 13 residues. CDR3 sequence reads: CASSVQLGETQYF.

The chain couples TRBV6-1 to TRBJ1-1. The CDR3 totals 13 residues. Per germline, CDR1 MNHNS and CDR2 SASEGT. This CDR3 is CASSETTPTEAFF.

The chain combines TRBV29-1 with TRBJ2-7; there is no DNA to check the TCRdb D call of TRBD1. The CDR3 sequence is 13 residues long. CDR1 is SQVTM and CDR2 is ANQGSEA in the germline V gene. The CDR3 loop reads CSVTGGKNYEQYF.

This chain joins TRBV28 and TRBJ1-2. Germline V gene lookup returns CDR1 MDHEN and CDR2 SYDVKM. There are 13 residues in the CDR3. CDR3 sequence: CASSPRGAYGYTF.

This sequence joins TRBV4-1 and TRBJ2-7. The CDR3 is 15 amino acids. Per the germline V gene, CDR1 is MGHRA and CDR2 is YSYEKL. The CDR3 is CASSQEIATYYEQYF.

The chain carries TRBV20-1 and TRBJ2-3; TCRdb's assignment of TRBD1 cannot be checked, as there is no DNA. Germline lookup yields CDR1 DFQATT and CDR2 SNEGSKA (reference sequence). The CDR3 runs to 17 residues. The CDR3 spells CSATLPGLGMRDDTQYF.